This entry lists 7 T cell receptor beta chains sequenced from one sample in a study of blood T cell repertoires in COVID-19. Generated by immunoSEQ multiplex PCR, the TCRdb table keeps only in-frame clones and is missing some. Here the sample spans around 400,000 clones, nearly 90% being singletons. The sequenced sample consisted of PBMCs or T cells enriched from blood (not recorded which). The receptors were gathered from a young woman who had been exposed to COVID-19.

This chain links TRBV12-3 or TRBV12-4 with TRBJ2-7; TRBD1 aligns across 9 bases. The CDR3 loop spans 13 amino acids. The junction had 7 bases not matched to a gene; V was cut back by 6 bases and J by 7 bases. CDR3 DNA sequence: TGTGCCAGCAGCCCAGCGGACAGGGGAGAGCAGTACTTC. It yields the protein CASSPADRGEQYF.

The gene calls are TRBV4-3 and TRBJ1-3, with no clear D. V was cut by 1 base and J by 0 bases, with 4 bases left in between. The V gene's germline CDR1 is LGHNA and CDR2 YSLEER. CDR3 length: 14 amino acids. CDR3 region: CASSQALSGNTIYF. For the CDR3, the DNA is TGCGCCAGCAGCCAAGCTCTCTCTGGAAACACCATATATTTT.

In this sample, this clone turned up once. The CDR3 bases are TGTGCCAGCAGTTTCCATCGACAGGGGTTCACTGAAGCTTTCTTT. This gives the protein CASSFHRQGFTEAFF. This rearrangement joins TRBV6-2 or TRBV6-3 to TRBJ1-1; TRBD1 agrees at 8 bases. V trimming: 4 bases; J trimming: 4 bases; junction bases outside the gene matches: 8. CDR1 MNHEY and CDR2 SVGEGT come from the germline V gene. CDR3 length equals 15 residues.

This chain links TRBV11-2 with TRBJ2-2, with D possibly being TRBD2 (7 bases). Germline V gene lookup returns CDR1 SGHAT and CDR2 FQNNGV. The CDR3 runs 17 residues. V was clipped by 5 bases and J by 1 base, with 17 bases between them. The CDR3 spells CASSMGGLAVNTGELFF. Here the CDR3 DNA reads TGTGCCAGCAGCATGGGGGGGCTAGCGGTGAACACCGGGGAGCTGTTTTTT.

The rearrangement joins TRBV10-3 to TRBJ2-2; D is ambiguous. CDR3 size: 11 residues. CDR1 ENHRY and CDR2 SYGVKD come from the germline V gene. The ends were cut back, 6 bases at V and 8 bases at J, with 7 bases in the middle. CDR3 amino acids: CAIRAPGELFF. In DNA, the CDR3 is TGTGCCATCAGGGCCCCGGGGGAGCTGTTTTTT.

The chain employs TRBV19 and TRBJ1-1; D unclear. Per the germline V gene, CDR1 is LNHDA and CDR2 is SQIVND (reference sequence). CDR3 length: 15 residues. V was trimmed by 4 bases and J by 3 bases, leaving 15 bases between them. The CDR3, as DNA: TGTGCCAGTAGTAGCCCCCACGGGAGGTACACTGAAGCTTTCTTT. Its protein product is CASSSPHGRYTEAFF.

The rearrangement uses TRBV7-9 and TRBJ1-1; perhaps TRBD1 as D (6 bases). Trimming shortened V by 5 bases and J by 1 base, and 14 bases separated the two germline ends. The CDR3 is 15 residues long. CDR1 and CDR2 from the germline V gene are SEHNR and FQNEAQ (reference sequence). In DNA form, the CDR3 reads TGTGCCAGCAGCCCCCCGACAGGTGGGAACACTGAAGCTTTCTTT. Its protein is CASSPPTGGNTEAFF. Full variable domain (missing parts from reference TRBV7-9 and TRBJ1-1): DTGVSQNPRHKITKRGQNVTFRCDPISEHNRLYWYRQTLGQGPEFLTYFQNEAQLEKSRLLSDRFSAERPKGSFSTLEIQRTEQGDSAMYLCASSPPTGGNTEAFFGQGTRLTVV.